Included here is one T cell receptor beta chain sequence, with context. Per the authors' pipeline: Estimated nucleated cell counts came from reference gene primer amplification. The method was immunoSEQ multiplex PCR; TCRdb's version includes in-frame clones alone and lacks a portion of them. The D gene and trimming were derived from the DNA, and the V and J assignments and clone size from that table. The sample yields about 140,000 clones, roughly 85% seen once. The sample comes from a study of blood T cell repertoires in COVID-19. Study information: COVID-19 samples, acute and convalescent, were from the United States, Italy and Spain. From T cells, B-cell-depleted T cells, or PBMCs came the material, which was cDNA or gDNA.

The length of the CDR3 is 15 residues. The germline V and J ends were trimmed by 1 base and 7 bases, with 14 bases remaining between them. Germline CDR1 reads LNHDA; CDR2 reads SQIVND (reference sequence). The sequence derives from a man aged 50-59 years with acute or convalescent COVID-19. Sequencing was performed on peripheral blood. This chain links TRBV19 with TRBJ1-5; D unclear. The CDR3 is CASSIGHGDLQPQHF. In DNA, the CDR3 is TGTGCCAGTAGTATAGGGCACGGCGACTTGCAGCCCCAGCATTTT.